A selection of T cell receptor beta chains follows, all from one sample in a study of glioma-infiltrating T cells after dendritic cell vaccination. Sequencing was performed with immunoSEQ multiplex PCR; in TCRdb, only in-frame clones are kept and a portion is missing. The repertoire holds about 50,000 clones, with 89% as singletons. The source material was blood, sampled after dendritic cell vaccination. Source of these receptors: a human donor with glioblastoma. The CDR3 runs from the conserved cysteine through the conserved F or W. A D gene is named only where the DNA matches it firmly. Clone size is shown for a subset of rows, as once, few, many or a class of expanded clone.

j_gene | v_gene | abundance | d_gene | CDR3nt | CDR3aa
TRBJ2-1 | TRBV7-2 | . | . | TGTGCCAGCAGCCCCAAGATTCCTAGCTCCTACAATGAGCAGTTCTTC | CASSPKIPSSYNEQFF
TRBJ1-5 | TRBV19 | . | . | TGTGCCAGTAGTGTTACCGGGGAAGTGCGCAATCAGCCCCAGCATTTT | CASSVTGEVRNQPQHF
TRBJ1-1 | TRBV25-1 | . | . | TGTGCCACCACCAGGGGGAACACTGAAGCTTTCTTT | CATTRGNTEAFF
TRBJ1-4 | TRBV5-1 | . | . | TGCGCCAGCAGTCCCGGGGGGGCCTCTAATGAAAAACTGTTTTTT | CASSPGGASNEKLFF
TRBJ2-7 | TRBV4-1 | . | TRBD2 | TGCGCCAGCAGCCACCCGGGACTAGCGCCCGACGAGCAGTACTTC | CASSHPGLAPDEQYF
TRBJ1-5 | TRBV10-3 | . | . | TGTGCCATCAGCTCGACAGATCAGCCCCAGCATTTT | CAISSTDQPQHF
TRBJ1-1 | TRBV6-5 | once | . | TGTGCCAGCAGTTACCTTGGGGGCCGAGCTTTCTTT | CASSYLGGRAFF
TRBJ2-5 | TRBV30 | . | TRBD1 | TGTGCCTGGAGTGTAATTTCCCCAGGGGGCAGAGAGACCCAGTACTTC | CAWSVISPGGRETQYF
TRBJ2-7 | TRBV7-2 | . | . | TGTGCCAGCACCAGAAGCGGGCTAGCCTACGAGCAGTACTTC | CASTRSGLAYEQYF
TRBJ2-1 | TRBV19 | . | . | TGTGCCAGTAGTATTCTCAAGATTACAGGCAATGAGCAGTTCTTC | CASSILKITGNEQFF
TRBJ1-2 | TRBV6-5 | . | TRBD1 | TGTGCCAGCAGTGAAGACAGGGGACGTGAAGGCTACACCTTC | CASSEDRGREGYTF
TRBJ1-3 | TRBV10-3 | . | . | TGTGCCATCACGCGTGTGATCTCTGGAAACACCATATATTTT | CAITRVISGNTIYF
TRBJ1-5 | TRBV30 | . | TRBD1 | TGTGCCTGGAGTATAGGGACAGCTAGCAATCAGCCCCAGCATTTT | CAWSIGTASNQPQHF
TRBJ1-3 | TRBV7-2 | . | . | TGTGCCAGCAGCTTAGCGACAGGCGCGCTCTCTGGAAACACCATATATTTT | CASSLATGALSGNTIYF
TRBJ2-7 | TRBV7-2 | . | TRBD2 | TGTGCCAGCAGCGGTGGAAGACTAGCGGGGAGTAGGAACGAGCAGTACTTC | CASSGGRLAGSRNEQYF
TRBJ2-5 | TRBV7-2 | . | . | TGTGCCAGCAGCTTCCAGTCTTTAGCGGAGACCCAGTACTTC | CASSFQSLAETQYF
TRBJ1-2 | TRBV5-4 | . | . | TGTGCCAGCAGCTTTGGCAGGCCTAACTATGGCTACACCTTC | CASSFGRPNYGYTF
TRBJ2-2 | TRBV27 | few | TRBD2 | TGTGCCAGCAGTATTCTCCTAGCGGGAGCCACCGGGGAGCTGTTTTTT | CASSILLAGATGELFF
TRBJ1-1 | TRBV5-6 | . | . | TGTGCCAGCAGCTTCCCAGGTCAGGGGACTGAAGCTTTCTTT | CASSFPGQGTEAFF
TRBJ1-1 | TRBV6-5 | . | . | TGTGCCAGCAGTTACCAAAGGGGCACTGAAGCTTTCTTT | CASSYQRGTEAFF
TRBJ2-3 | TRBV7-8 | once | . | TGTGCCAGCACCGGTAGTTGGGCGGCGGGAGATACGCAGTATTTT | CASTGSWAAGDTQYF
TRBJ2-5 | TRBV5-4 | . | TRBD1 | TGTGCCAGCAGCTTGGAAGGGGGCCTGGGGACCCAGTACTTC | CASSLEGGLGTQYF
TRBJ2-7 | TRBV4-1 | . | TRBD1 | TGCGCCAGCAGCCAAGGTCGGGACAGAGCCTACGAGCAGTACTTC | CASSQGRDRAYEQYF
TRBJ1-1 | TRBV6-6 | . | TRBD1 | TGTGCCAGCAGCCGACCGGGACAGGGCGCTGAAGCTTTCTTT | CASSRPGQGAEAFF
TRBJ1-2 | TRBV25-1 | . | . | TGTGCCAGCAGTGCGATCTCAGGCCTGGGTGATGGTGGCTACACCTTC | CASSAISGLGDGGYTF
TRBJ2-1 | TRBV7-8 | . | TRBD2 | TGTGCCAGCAGCCCAGGACTAGCGGGAGGCAATGAGCAGTTCTTC | CASSPGLAGGNEQFF
TRBJ1-2 | TRBV19 | . | . | TGTGCCAGTAGTATAAGAACAGGGTACTATGGCTACACCTTC | CASSIRTGYYGYTF
TRBJ1-1 | TRBV9 | . | TRBD1 | TGTGCCAGCAGCGGGGCAGGGGGCGCGAGGGCTTTCTTT | CASSGAGGARAFF
TRBJ2-7 | TRBV30 | . | . | TGTGCCTGGAGAGGGAGCAGCTCCTACGAGCAGTACTTC | CAWRGSSSYEQYF
TRBJ1-2 | TRBV5-1 | . | TRBD1 | TGCGCCAGCAGCTTTACAGGGGATCATGGCTACACCTTC | CASSFTGDHGYTF
TRBJ2-4 | TRBV11-2 | . | TRBD1 | TGTGCCAGCAGCGTGGAACAGGGGGGCCGAGCCAAAAACATTCAGTACTTC | CASSVEQGGRAKNIQYF
TRBJ2-1 | TRBV25-1 | . | TRBD2 | TGTGCCAGCAGTGAAGTGGCGGGAGGCCCCTCCTACAATGAGCAGTTCTTC | CASSEVAGGPSYNEQFF
TRBJ1-2 | TRBV29-1 | . | . | TGCAGCGTTGAGGTATGGGGCACCCCCGCTAACTATGGCTACACCTTC | CSVEVWGTPANYGYTF
TRBJ1-4 | TRBV19 | few | . | TGTGCCAGTAGGCCGCGTAATGAAAAACTGTTTTTT | CASRPRNEKLFF
TRBJ1-4 | TRBV5-1 | . | TRBD1 | TGCGCCAGCAGCCTAACACCGGGACAGGAAAAAAAACTGTTTTTT | CASSLTPGQEKKLFF
TRBJ2-7 | TRBV7-9 | few | . | TGTGCCAGCAGCTCCCCTGGCGGGCTGTCGTCCTACGAGCAGTACTTC | CASSSPGGLSSYEQYF
TRBJ2-7 | TRBV5-1 | . | TRBD2 | TGCGCCAGCACTACCCGGGTACCGGGAGGGCCGGTCCACGAGCAGTACTTC | CASTTRVPGGPVHEQYF
TRBJ1-1 | TRBV29-1 | . | . | TGCAGCGTTGACCGGCCAGGGAACACTGAAGCTTTCTTT | CSVDRPGNTEAFF
TRBJ1-2 | TRBV19 | . | . | TGTGCCAGTAGTATAGGGAGGGCCCACTCCAGTGGCTACACCTTC | CASSIGRAHSSGYTF
TRBJ2-2 | TRBV18 | . | . | TGTGCCAGCTCACTAAACAGAAATGAGAACACCGGGGAGCTGTTTTTT | CASSLNRNENTGELFF
TRBJ1-2 | TRBV18 | once | . | TGTGCCAGCTCACCCCCAGCTGACATACGGGGCTACACCTTC | CASSPPADIRGYTF
TRBJ1-2 | TRBV28 | . | . | TGTGCCGCCCGGGGGGTAGCAACACGGAGCTACACCTTC | CAARGVATRSYTF
TRBJ2-1 | TRBV7-2 | . | . | TGTGCCAGCAGCTCCCCGGGAGTCTACAATGAGCAGTTCTTC | CASSSPGVYNEQFF
TRBJ1-3 | TRBV6-1 | . | . | TGTGCCAGCAGTGATAGGCAGGGAGGAGGAAACACCATATATTTT | CASSDRQGGGNTIYF
TRBJ2-7 | TRBV7-9 | . | . | TGTGCCAGCAGCTTCGATGCAGCCTACGAGCAGTACTTC | CASSFDAAYEQYF
TRBJ1-1 | TRBV5-1 | . | . | TGCGCCAGCAGCTTGCTCACGGGGGGAACTGAAGCTTTCTTT | CASSLLTGGTEAFF
TRBJ2-2 | TRBV19 | . | . | TGTGCCAGCGGGACACTCGGCACCGGGGAGCTGTTTTTT | CASGTLGTGELFF
TRBJ1-2 | TRBV29-1 | once | TRBD1 | TGCAGCGTTGGAGGGCAGGGGGCGTCAGTAGGTGGCTACACCTTC | CSVGGQGASVGGYTF
TRBJ2-7 | TRBV29-1 | . | . | TGCAGCGTTTCTGGTTTCGGAGGTCAGCAGTACTTC | CSVSGFGGQQYF
TRBJ2-7 | TRBV27 | few | . | TGTGCCAGCAGTCCCAGGGCACCTCTTTACGAGCAGTACTTC | CASSPRAPLYEQYF
TRBJ2-5 | TRBV29-1 | . | . | TGCAGCGTTGAAGATTGGTGGAGTCAGTACCAAGAGACCCAGTACTTC | CSVEDWWSQYQETQYF
TRBJ2-4 | TRBV5-1 | once | . | TGCGCCAGCAGCTTGGGACAACGAATATTAGCCAAAAACATTCAGTACTTC | CASSLGQRILAKNIQYF
TRBJ1-4 | TRBV5-4 | . | TRBD1 | TGTGCCAGCAGCTTGGGGCAGGGGGCAGGAGAAAAACTGTTTTTT | CASSLGQGAGEKLFF
TRBJ2-1 | TRBV7-3 | . | TRBD2 | TGTGCCAGCAGCTTCTATCCGGGAGGGCCACATGAGCAGTTCTTC | CASSFYPGGPHEQFF
TRBJ2-5 | TRBV9 | . | . | TGTGCCAGCAGCGTAGAAACTAGAGGAGAGACCCAGTACTTC | CASSVETRGETQYF
TRBJ1-1 | TRBV15 | . | . | TGTGCCACCAGCAGAGGAGGAGGGGCGAACACTGAAGCTTTCTTT | CATSRGGGANTEAFF
TRBJ1-4 | TRBV6-5 | . | TRBD1 | TGTGCCAGCAGCCCACGGACAGGGGGCAGAGAAAAACTGTTTTTT | CASSPRTGGREKLFF
TRBJ1-1 | TRBV6-1 | . | TRBD1 | TGTGCCAGCAGAATGACAGGGGCAGGGACTGAAGCTTTCTTT | CASRMTGAGTEAFF
TRBJ2-1 | TRBV10-2 | . | TRBD2 | TGCGCCAGCAGGACTAGCGGGGGCTACAATGAGCAGTTCTTC | CASRTSGGYNEQFF